There are a few counts of the clone carrying this T cell receptor (beta chain). Seattle patients were enrolled while actively infected and followed longitudinally. Germline CDR1 and CDR2: LGHNA and YNFKEQ. The length of the CDR3 is 16 residues. Trimming pared 0 bases from V and 1 base from J, leaving 12 bases between. Per the original methods: By means of reference gene primer amplification, nucleated cell counts were estimated. Generated by immunoSEQ multiplex PCR, the TCRdb table keeps only in-frame clones and is missing some. The DNA was the basis for D and trimming; V, J and clone size are from that table. The sample yields tens of thousands of clones, nearly 90% seen once. The sample is drawn from a study of blood T cell repertoires in COVID-19.

The receptor was isolated from a man in his 60s with COVID-19, enrolled during active disease. Material for sequencing was peripheral blood. The genes are TRBV4-2 and TRBJ1-1; TRBD1 is a possible D gene (6 bases). For the CDR3, the DNA is TGTGCCAGCAGCCAAGATTCGCGGACAGAGAACACTGAAGCTTTCTTT. Its translation is CASSQDSRTENTEAFF.